The clone carrying this T cell receptor beta chain has a handful of counts. This record comes from a study of response to subunit inactivated influenza vaccine. V was pared by 5 bases and J by 8 bases, with 21 bases between. There are 15 residues in the CDR3. CDR1 LNHDA and CDR2 SQIVND come from the germline V gene (reference sequence). TCRdb reprocessed the RT-PCR reads via MiXCR and lists one record per CDR3 protein. The sample has roughly 500,000 distinct CDR3 sequences, approximately 24% seen once. These same records also appear under a second study, on T cells expressing NK-cell markers. Per that study: UMIs were included in TCR beta cDNA generated by 5'RACE template switching. T cells sorted in several experiments were restricted to alpha-beta TCR T cells by an anti-gamma-delta TCR antibody.

The sequencing used CD4+ T cells sorted from PBMCs, collected about 12 days after vaccination. The source of this sequence is a man in his fifties who received an inactivated influenza vaccine. The rearrangement joins TRBV19 to TRBJ1-2; no clear D gene. The CDR3 here is CASSATHRSLWGYTF. For the CDR3, the DNA is TGTGCCAGTAGTGCTACACATCGCTCCCTTTGGGGCTACACCTTC.